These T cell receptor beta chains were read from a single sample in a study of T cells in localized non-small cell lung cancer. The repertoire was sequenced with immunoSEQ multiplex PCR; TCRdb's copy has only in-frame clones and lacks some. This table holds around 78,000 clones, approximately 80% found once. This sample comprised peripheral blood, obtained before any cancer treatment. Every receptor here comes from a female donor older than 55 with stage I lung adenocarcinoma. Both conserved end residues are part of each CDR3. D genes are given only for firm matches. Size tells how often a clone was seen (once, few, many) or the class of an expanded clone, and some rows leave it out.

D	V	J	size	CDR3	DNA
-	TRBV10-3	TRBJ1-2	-	CAISGAAALGYTF	TGTGCCATCAGTGGGGCAGCGGCGCTTGGCTACACCTTC
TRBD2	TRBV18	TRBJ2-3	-	CASSPMPAGPLDTQYF	TGTGCCAGCTCACCAATGCCAGCGGGACCATTAGATACGCAGTATTTT
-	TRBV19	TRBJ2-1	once	CASSMVIGVGSEQFF	TGTGCCAGTAGTATGGTGATAGGTGTAGGGAGTGAGCAGTTCTTC
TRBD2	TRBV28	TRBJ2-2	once	CASSPLGWRERTGELFF	TGTGCCAGCAGTCCCCTGGGATGGCGGGAGAGGACCGGGGAGCTGTTTTTT
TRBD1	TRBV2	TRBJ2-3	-	CASSGRQGYTDTQYF	TGTGCCAGCAGTGGGCGACAGGGATACACAGATACGCAGTATTTT
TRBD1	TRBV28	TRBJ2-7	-	CASRKTGVSEQYF	TGTGCCAGCAGAAAGACAGGGGTCAGCGAGCAGTACTTC
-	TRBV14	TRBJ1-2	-	CASSRYIERDGYTF	TGTGCCAGCAGCCGATATATTGAAAGGGATGGCTACACCTTC
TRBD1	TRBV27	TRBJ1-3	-	CASRPDRRSSGNTIYF	TGTGCCAGCAGGCCGGACAGGCGATCGTCTGGAAACACCATATATTTT
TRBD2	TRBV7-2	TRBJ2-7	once	CASSLLAGVSSEQYF	TGTGCCAGCAGCTTACTAGCGGGAGTAAGTAGCGAGCAGTACTTC
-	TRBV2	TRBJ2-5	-	CASSEARETQYF	TGTGCCAGCAGTGAAGCGCGAGAGACCCAGTACTTC
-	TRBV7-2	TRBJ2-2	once	CASSLFTGVTGELFF	TGTGCCAGCAGCTTATTCACGGGAGTCACCGGGGAGCTGTTTTTT
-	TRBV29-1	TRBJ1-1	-	CSVQQGMTEAFF	TGCAGCGTTCAGCAGGGTATGACTGAAGCTTTCTTT
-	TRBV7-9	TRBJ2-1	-	CASSLAVGVNNEQFF	TGTGCCAGCAGCTTAGCCGTGGGAGTGAACAATGAGCAGTTCTTC
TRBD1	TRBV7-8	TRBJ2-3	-	CASSSGQASTDTQYF	TGTGCCAGCAGCTCGGGACAGGCTAGCACAGATACGCAGTATTTT
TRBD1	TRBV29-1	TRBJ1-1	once	CSVRTGLTEAFF	TGCAGCGTTCGGACAGGGCTCACTGAAGCTTTCTTT
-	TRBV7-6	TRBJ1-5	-	CASSLGEGSNQPQHF	TGTGCCAGCAGCCTCGGGGAAGGAAGCAATCAGCCCCAGCATTTT
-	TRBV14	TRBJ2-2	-	CASSPGQGYPGELFF	TGTGCCAGCAGCCCTGGGCAGGGGTACCCCGGGGAGCTGTTTTTT
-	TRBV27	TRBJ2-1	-	CASSPRLPTDNEQFF	TGTGCCAGCAGTCCCCGGCTCCCGACGGACAATGAGCAGTTCTTC
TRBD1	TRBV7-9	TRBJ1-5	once	CASSQGTGGERNQPQHF	TGTGCCAGCAGCCAGGGGACAGGGGGTGAGCGAAATCAGCCCCAGCATTTT
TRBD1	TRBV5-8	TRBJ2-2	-	CASSLDGTGSGPGELFF	TGTGCCAGCAGCTTGGATGGGACAGGGAGCGGACCCGGGGAGCTGTTTTTT
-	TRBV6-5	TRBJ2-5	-	CASPRPQETQYF	TGTGCCTCACCCAGGCCCCAAGAGACCCAGTACTTC
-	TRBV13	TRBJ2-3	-	CASSSPEGERDTQYF	TGTGCCAGCAGCTCACCCGAAGGCGAGAGGGATACGCAGTATTTT
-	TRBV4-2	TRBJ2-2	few	CASSLGVTTGELFF	TGTGCCAGCAGCCTGGGGGTTACTACCGGGGAGCTGTTTTTT
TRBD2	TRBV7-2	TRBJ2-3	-	CASSILLLAGGQDTQYF	TGTGCCAGCAGCATATTACTCCTAGCGGGGGGGCAAGATACGCAGTATTTT
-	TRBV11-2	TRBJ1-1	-	CASSLVGKGTEAFF	TGTGCCAGCAGCTTAGTGGGGAAGGGCACTGAAGCTTTCTTT
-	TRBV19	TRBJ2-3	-	CASSIAGAGDTQYF	TGTGCCAGTAGTATAGCGGGAGCCGGGGATACGCAGTATTTT
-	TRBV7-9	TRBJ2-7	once	CASRTGTPGYEQYF	TGTGCCAGCCGCACCGGGACACCAGGCTACGAGCAGTACTTC
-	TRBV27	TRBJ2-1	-	CASNPYGQGSYNEQFF	TGTGCCAGCAACCCCTACGGGCAGGGCTCCTACAATGAGCAGTTCTTC
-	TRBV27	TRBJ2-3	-	CASSLTVTDTQYF	TGTGCCAGCAGTTTAACGGTCACAGATACGCAGTATTTT
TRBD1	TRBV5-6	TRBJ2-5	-	CASSLLLDRGQETQYF	TGTGCCAGCAGCTTGCTTTTGGACAGGGGCCAAGAGACCCAGTACTTC
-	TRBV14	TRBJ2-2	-	CASSQVPGQRAGELFF	TGTGCCAGCAGCCAAGTACCAGGTCAAAGGGCCGGGGAGCTGTTTTTT
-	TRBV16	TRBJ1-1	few	CASSQGMTSTEAFF	TGTGCCAGCAGCCAAGGGATGACTAGCACTGAAGCTTTCTTT
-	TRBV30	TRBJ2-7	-	CAWSVLGLEQYF	TGTGCCTGGAGTGTACTTGGGCTCGAGCAGTACTTC
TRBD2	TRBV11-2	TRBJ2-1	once	CASSKSVRGAGNNEQFF	TGTGCCAGCAGCAAAAGCGTGCGGGGAGCGGGAAACAATGAGCAGTTCTTC
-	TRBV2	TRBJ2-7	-	CASSVQGLAEQYF	TGTGCCAGTAGTGTTCAGGGATTAGCGGAACAGTACTTC
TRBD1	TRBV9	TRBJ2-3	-	CASSPTGTADTQYF	TGTGCCAGCAGCCCGACAGGGACCGCAGATACGCAGTATTTT